This TCR beta chain derives from a study of blood T cell repertoires in COVID-19. About the study: The cDNA or gDNA used as material had been derived from T cells, B-cell-depleted T cells, or PBMCs.

The CDR3 spans 15 residues. Germline CDR1 is SGDLS and CDR2 is YYNGEE. Trimming at V came to 0 bases and at J to 2 bases, leaving 2 bases not matched to a gene. Living in about 25 US areas, the participants were between about 18 and 100 years of age. Generated by immunoSEQ multiplex PCR, the TCRdb table keeps only in-frame clones and is missing some. The sample records under 200,000 clones, 70% to 80% being singletons. This chain links TRBV9 with TRBJ2-3, with 8 nucleotides matching TRBD1. What was sequenced was PBMCs or T cells enriched from blood (not recorded which). The TCR comes from a woman in her 70s in a cohort exposed to, infected with or recovered from COVID-19 (not recorded which). CDR3 nucleotides: TGTGCCAGCAGCGTAGAACAGGGGGTCACAGATACGCAGTATTTT. It translates to CASSVEQGVTDTQYF.